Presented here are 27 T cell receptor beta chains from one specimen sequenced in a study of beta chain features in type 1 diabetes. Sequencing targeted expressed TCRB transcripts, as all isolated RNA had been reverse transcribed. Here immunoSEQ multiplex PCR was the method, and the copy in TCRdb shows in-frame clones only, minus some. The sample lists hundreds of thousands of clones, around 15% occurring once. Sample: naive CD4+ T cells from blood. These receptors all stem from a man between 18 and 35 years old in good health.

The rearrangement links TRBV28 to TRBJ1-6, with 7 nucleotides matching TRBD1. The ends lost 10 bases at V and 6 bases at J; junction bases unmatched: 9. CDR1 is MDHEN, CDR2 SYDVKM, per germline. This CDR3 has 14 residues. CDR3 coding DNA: TGTGCCATCCCGGAGGGGGCGGGTAATTCACCCCTCCACTTT. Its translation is CAIPEGAGNSPLHF.

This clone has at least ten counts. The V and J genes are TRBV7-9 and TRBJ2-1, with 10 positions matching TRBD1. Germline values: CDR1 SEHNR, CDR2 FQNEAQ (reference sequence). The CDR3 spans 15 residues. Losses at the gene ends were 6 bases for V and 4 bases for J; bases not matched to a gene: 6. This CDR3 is CASRPTGGIYNEQFF. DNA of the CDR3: TGTGCCAGCAGGCCGACAGGGGGCATTTACAATGAGCAGTTCTTC.

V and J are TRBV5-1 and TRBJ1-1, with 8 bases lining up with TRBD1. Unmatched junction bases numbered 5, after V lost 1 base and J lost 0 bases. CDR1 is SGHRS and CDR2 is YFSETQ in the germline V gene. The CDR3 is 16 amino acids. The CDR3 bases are TGCGCCAGCAGCTTGACAGGGGGACACATGAACACTGAAGCTTTCTTT. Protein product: CASSLTGGHMNTEAFF.

Here the CDR3 reads CSVAITGLWHGYTF. The CDR3, as DNA: TGCAGCGTGGCGATTACCGGGCTTTGGCACGGCTACACCTTC. The chain carries TRBV29-1 and TRBJ1-2; the D is unclear. This CDR3 comprises 14 residues. V lost 6 bases and J lost 8, with 22 bases in between. Germline lookup yields CDR1 SQVTM and CDR2 ANQGSEA.

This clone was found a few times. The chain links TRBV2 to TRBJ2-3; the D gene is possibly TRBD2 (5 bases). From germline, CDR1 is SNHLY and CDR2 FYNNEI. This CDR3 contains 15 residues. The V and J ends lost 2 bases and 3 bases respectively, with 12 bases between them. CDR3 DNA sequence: TGTGCCAGCAGTGAACTACCCCGAGGGACAGATACGCAGTATTTT. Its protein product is CASSELPRGTDTQYF.

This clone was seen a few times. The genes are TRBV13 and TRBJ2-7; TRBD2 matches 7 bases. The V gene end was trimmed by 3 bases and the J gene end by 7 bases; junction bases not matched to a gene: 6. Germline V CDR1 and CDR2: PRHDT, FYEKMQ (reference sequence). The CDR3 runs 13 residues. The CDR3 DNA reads TGTGCCAGCAGCTTGGGCTGGGGGGGTGAGCAGTACTTC. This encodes CASSLGWGGEQYF.

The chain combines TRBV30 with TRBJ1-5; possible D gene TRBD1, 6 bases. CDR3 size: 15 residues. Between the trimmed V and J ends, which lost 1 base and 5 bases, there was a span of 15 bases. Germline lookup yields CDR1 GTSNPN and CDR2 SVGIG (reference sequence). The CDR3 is CAWSATRGQHQPQHF. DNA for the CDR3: TGTGCCTGGAGTGCGACGCGGGGGCAGCATCAGCCCCAGCATTTT.

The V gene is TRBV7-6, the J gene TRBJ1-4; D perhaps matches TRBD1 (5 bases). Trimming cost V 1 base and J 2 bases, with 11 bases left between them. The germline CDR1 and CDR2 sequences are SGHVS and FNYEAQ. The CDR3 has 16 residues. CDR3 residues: CASSLGSGLTNEKLFF. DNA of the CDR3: TGTGCCAGCAGCTTAGGGTCAGGGTTGACTAATGAAAAACTGTTTTTT. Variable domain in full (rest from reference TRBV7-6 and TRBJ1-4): GAGVSQSPRYKVTKRGQDVALRCDPISGHVSLYWYRQALGQGPEFLTYFNYEAQQDKSGLPNDRFSAERPEGSISTLTIQRTEQRDSAMYRCASSLGSGLTNEKLFFGSGTQLSVL.

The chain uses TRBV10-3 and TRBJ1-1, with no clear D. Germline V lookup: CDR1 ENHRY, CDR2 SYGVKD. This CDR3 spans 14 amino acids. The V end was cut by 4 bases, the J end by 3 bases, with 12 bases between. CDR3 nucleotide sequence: TGTGCCATCAGTGTAAGACAAGAAGACACTGAAGCTTTCTTT. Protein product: CAISVRQEDTEAFF.

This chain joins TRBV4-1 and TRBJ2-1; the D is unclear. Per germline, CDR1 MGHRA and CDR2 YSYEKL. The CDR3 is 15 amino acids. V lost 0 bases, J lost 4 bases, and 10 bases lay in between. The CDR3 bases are TGCGCCAGCAGCCAAGATGGAAGATGGTACAATGAGCAGTTCTTC. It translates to CASSQDGRWYNEQFF.

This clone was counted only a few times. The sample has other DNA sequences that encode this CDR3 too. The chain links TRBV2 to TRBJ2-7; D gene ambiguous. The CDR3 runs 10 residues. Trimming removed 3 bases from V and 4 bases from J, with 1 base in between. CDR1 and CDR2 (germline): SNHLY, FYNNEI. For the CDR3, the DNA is TGTGCCAGCAGTGAGTACGAGCAGTACTTC. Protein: CASSEYEQYF.

This chain's CDR3 is CATSRDLGGLYEQYF. The CDR3 bases are TGTGCCACCAGCAGAGATCTCGGGGGCCTTTACGAGCAGTACTTC. This rearrangement joins TRBV15 to TRBJ2-7; D may correspond to TRBD1 or TRBD2 (6 bases each). With 0 bases removed from V and 4 bases from J, the gap between germline ends came to 13 bases. Germline loops: CDR1 LNHNV, CDR2 YYDKDF (reference sequence). The CDR3 has 15 residues. Filled out from reference TRBV15 and TRBJ2-7, the complete variable domain reads DAMVIQNPRYQVTQFGKPVTLSCSQTLNHNVMYWYQQKSSQAPKLLFHYYDKDFNNEADTPDNFQSRRPNTSFCFLDIRSPGLGDTAMYLCATSRDLGGLYEQYFGPGTRLTVT.

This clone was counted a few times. The chain's CDR3 is CASSLLAGGTDTQYF. The CDR3, as DNA: TGCGCCAGCAGCCTACTAGCGGGGGGGACAGATACGCAGTATTTT. The genes are TRBV4-3 and TRBJ2-3, with 13 positions matching TRBD2. The V segment lost 4 bases and the J segment 3 bases; nucleotides outside the gene matches: 1. In germline, CDR1 is LGHNA, CDR2 YSLEER. The CDR3 is made up of 15 amino acids.

The CDR3 protein is CASSQRLQETQYF. DNA of the CDR3: TGCGCCAGCAGCCAACGACTTCAAGAGACCCAGTACTTC. This rearrangement joins TRBV4-1 to TRBJ2-5; D gene unclear. Germline CDR1 is MGHRA and CDR2 is YSYEKL. Trimming pared 2 bases from V and 2 bases from J, leaving 6 bases between. The CDR3 runs 13 residues.

CDR3 in DNA: TGTGCCAGCAGCCAAGATAGGGTATCCAGGGTAGATCAGCCCCAGCATTTT. Translating gives CASSQDRVSRVDQPQHF. The chain joins TRBV4-2 to TRBJ1-5; D perhaps matches TRBD1 (5 bases). The CDR3 runs to 17 residues. CDR1 is LGHNA, CDR2 YNFKEQ, per germline. V was clipped by 0 bases and J by 5 bases, with 17 bases between them.

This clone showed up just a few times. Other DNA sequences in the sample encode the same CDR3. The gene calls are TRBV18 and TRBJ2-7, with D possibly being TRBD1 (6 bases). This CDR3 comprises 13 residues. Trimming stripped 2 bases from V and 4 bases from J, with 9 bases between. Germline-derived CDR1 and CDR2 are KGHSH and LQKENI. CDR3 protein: CASSPGTQYEQYF. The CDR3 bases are TGTGCCAGCTCACCAGGGACACAATACGAGCAGTACTTC.

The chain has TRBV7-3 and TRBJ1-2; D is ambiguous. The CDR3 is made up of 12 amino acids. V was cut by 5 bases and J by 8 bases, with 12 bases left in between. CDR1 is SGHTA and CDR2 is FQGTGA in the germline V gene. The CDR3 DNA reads TGTGCCAGCAGCCCTGCCGGGAACGGCTACACCTTC. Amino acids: CASSPAGNGYTF.

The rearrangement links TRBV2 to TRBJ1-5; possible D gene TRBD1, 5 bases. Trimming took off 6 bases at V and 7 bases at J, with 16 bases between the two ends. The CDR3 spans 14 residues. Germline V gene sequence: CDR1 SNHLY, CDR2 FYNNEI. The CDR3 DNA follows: TGTGCCAGCAGGGGACTCTCCCCTCCACAGCCCCAGCATTTT. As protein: CASRGLSPPQPQHF.

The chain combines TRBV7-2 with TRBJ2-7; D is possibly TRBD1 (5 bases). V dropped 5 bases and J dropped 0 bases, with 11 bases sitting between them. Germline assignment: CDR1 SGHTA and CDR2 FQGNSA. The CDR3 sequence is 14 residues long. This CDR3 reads CASSPDRHSYEQYF. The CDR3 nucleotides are TGTGCCAGCAGCCCCGACAGACACTCCTACGAGCAGTACTTC.

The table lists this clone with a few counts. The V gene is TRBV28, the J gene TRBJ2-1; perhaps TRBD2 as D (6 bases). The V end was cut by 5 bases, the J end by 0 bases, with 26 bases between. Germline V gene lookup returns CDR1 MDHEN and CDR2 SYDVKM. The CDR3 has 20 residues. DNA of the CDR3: TGTGCCAGCAGTCACACCGGGACTTTTGGGTCCCCAAGCTCCTACAATGAGCAGTTCTTC. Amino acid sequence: CASSHTGTFGSPSSYNEQFF.

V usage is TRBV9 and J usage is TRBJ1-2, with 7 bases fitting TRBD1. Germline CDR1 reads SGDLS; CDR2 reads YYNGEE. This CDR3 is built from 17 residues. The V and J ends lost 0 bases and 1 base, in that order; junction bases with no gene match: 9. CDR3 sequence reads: CASSVGVKGQNNYGYTF. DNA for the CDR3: TGTGCCAGCAGCGTAGGGGTTAAGGGACAGAATAACTATGGCTACACCTTC.

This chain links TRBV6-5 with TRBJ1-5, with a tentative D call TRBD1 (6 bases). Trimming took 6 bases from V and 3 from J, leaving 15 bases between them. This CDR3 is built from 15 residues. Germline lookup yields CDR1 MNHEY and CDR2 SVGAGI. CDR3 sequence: CASRPGQGLNQPQHF. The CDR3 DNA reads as TGTGCCAGCAGGCCCGGCCAGGGGCTCAATCAGCCCCAGCATTTT.

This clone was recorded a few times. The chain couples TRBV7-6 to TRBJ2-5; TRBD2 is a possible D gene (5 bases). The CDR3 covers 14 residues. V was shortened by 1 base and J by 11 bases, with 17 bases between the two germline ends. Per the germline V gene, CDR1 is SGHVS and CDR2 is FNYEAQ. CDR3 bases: TGTGCCAGCAGCTTAGGTCTTCCCCCTTCGGGGCAGTACTTC. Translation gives CASSLGLPPSGQYF.

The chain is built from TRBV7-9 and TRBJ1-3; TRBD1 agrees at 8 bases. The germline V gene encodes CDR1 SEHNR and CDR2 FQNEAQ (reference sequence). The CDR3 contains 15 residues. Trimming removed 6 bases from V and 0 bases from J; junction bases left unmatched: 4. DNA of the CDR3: TGTGCCAGCAGTCGACAGGGGAGCTCTGGAAACACCATATATTTT. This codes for CASSRQGSSGNTIYF.

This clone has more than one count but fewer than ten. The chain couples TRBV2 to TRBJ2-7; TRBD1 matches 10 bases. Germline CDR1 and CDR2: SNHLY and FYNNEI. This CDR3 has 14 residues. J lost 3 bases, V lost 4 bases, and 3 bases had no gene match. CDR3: CASSGDRGLYEQYF. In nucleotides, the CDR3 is TGTGCCAGCAGTGGAGACAGGGGGCTCTACGAGCAGTACTTC.

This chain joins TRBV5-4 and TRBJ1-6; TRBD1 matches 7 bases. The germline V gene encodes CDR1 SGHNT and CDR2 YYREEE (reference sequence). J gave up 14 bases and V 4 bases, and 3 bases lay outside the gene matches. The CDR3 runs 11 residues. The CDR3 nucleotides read TGTGCCAGCAGCGCACAGGGGACCCTCCACTTT. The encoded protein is CASSAQGTLHF.

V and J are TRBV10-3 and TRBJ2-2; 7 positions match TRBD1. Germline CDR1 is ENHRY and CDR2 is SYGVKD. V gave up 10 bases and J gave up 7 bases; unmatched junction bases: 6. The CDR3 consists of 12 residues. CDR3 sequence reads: CATDRDGGELFF. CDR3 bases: TGTGCCACCGACAGGGACGGCGGGGAGCTGTTTTTT.